The rows below give T cell receptor beta chains drawn from one sample of a study of blood T cell repertoires in COVID-19. Repertoires were generated with immunoSEQ multiplex PCR, while TCRdb's copy carries only in-frame clones and drops some. The sample holds around 210,000 clones, 65% to 90% seen once. Sequenced sample: peripheral blood. The receptors were sampled from a human donor in a cohort sampled during active COVID-19. Each CDR3 is given without its conserved first and last residue.

TRBJ2-7 TRBV28 ASSQLESIYEQY
TRBJ2-1 TRBV19 ASSIADNNEQF
TRBJ2-7 TRBV29-1 SVGFVAYEQY
TRBJ1-1 TRBV19 ASSIVGQDEAF
TRBJ1-1 TRBV15 ATSRIQGNTEAF
TRBJ2-7 TRBV27 ASSGRGRYYEQY
TRBJ1-2 TRBV7-9 ASSLAQNDGYT
TRBJ2-1 TRBV6-5 ASSYRDSYNEQF
TRBJ2-2 TRBV5-1 ASSFGTSRNTGELF
TRBJ2-2 TRBV5-4 ASSSYANTGELF
TRBJ1-1 TRBV7-6 ASSSQGYTEAF
TRBJ1-3 TRBV19 ASSPGQTSGNTIY
TRBJ2-7 TRBV29-1 SVDGQGRNEQY
TRBJ2-1 TRBV29-1 SVEVRTLAGSGRAYNEQF
TRBJ2-7 TRBV18 ASSAVSGRAMGEQY
TRBJ1-5 TRBV2 ASSRPDGGEGQPQH
TRBJ1-2 TRBV29-1 SALTGNYGYT
TRBJ1-3 TRBV7-9 ASSLSTLRSSSGNTIY
TRBJ2-1 TRBV6-5 ASSHASGTYNEQF
TRBJ2-7 TRBV11-2 ASSLYGSGFYEQY
TRBJ2-4 TRBV2 ASSVYQGGNIQY
TRBJ1-5 TRBV24-1 ATSDLHGGYSLSNQPQH
TRBJ1-6 TRBV7-9 ASSFRDKSSPLH
TRBJ1-1 TRBV18 ASSPYGEEAF
TRBJ2-2 TRBV5-1 ASSQLAANTGELF
TRBJ2-2 TRBV5-1 ASSLTSGATGELF
TRBJ2-3 TRBV7-2 ASKWTSGRGRTDTQY
TRBJ2-1 TRBV3-1/TRBV3-2 ASSLINEQF
TRBJ2-1 TRBV2 ASSEATSGTNEQF
TRBJ2-1 TRBV7-9 ASSLAAGRSYNEQF
TRBJ1-6 TRBV28 ASNSFHGGQGYNSPLH
TRBJ2-7 TRBV27 ASSSAGTGTYEQY
TRBJ2-2 TRBV30 AAGQGLHTGELF
TRBJ2-7 TRBV6-5 ATVHGSSYEQY
TRBJ2-1 TRBV9 ASSGTVKNNEQF
TRBJ2-3 TRBV6-5 ASSPGTGSADTQY
TRBJ2-5 TRBV29-1 SVGRGGETQY
TRBJ2-7 TRBV18 ASSLDYEQY
TRBJ1-1 TRBV30 AGMTGMNTEAF
TRBJ1-6 TRBV2 ASSEGGSSYNSPLH
TRBJ2-7 TRBV2 ASRVGGDRHEQY
TRBJ2-3 TRBV7-2 ASSTRLAGISTDTQY
TRBJ1-5 TRBV6-6 ASHEAANSNQPQH
TRBJ2-1 TRBV5-6 ASSFLALPPRGEQF
TRBJ1-5 TRBV11-2 ASSLEGQSNQPQH
TRBJ1-4 TRBV20-1 SASLATGDEKLF
TRBJ2-5 TRBV7-2 AIGKQVGGGTQY
TRBJ2-3 TRBV5-1 ASKLGIAGASTDTQY
TRBJ1-4 TRBV24-1 ATSDTGLAGEEKLF
TRBJ2-1 TRBV6-4 ASSDTGGRDEQF